This T cell receptor beta chain was captured in a study of T cell responses to AZD1222 COVID-19 vaccine. The repertoire was sequenced with immunoSEQ multiplex PCR; TCRdb's copy has only in-frame clones and lacks some. The sample holds 60,000 to 85,000 clones, approximately 90% seen once. Study-level results: The sample set comprised mostly white British donors with more females, and clonal diversity was possibly underestimated.

V lost 6 bases, J lost 1 base, and 11 bases stayed unmatched. This CDR3 has 17 residues. Germline V gene sequence: CDR1 KGHSH, CDR2 LQKENI. With regard to this clone: What it recognizes is unknown.

This clonotype was sampled from an adult who received the MenACWY meningococcal vaccine as a control. V is TRBV18 and J is TRBJ2-2; 7 positions agree with TRBD1. The specimen comprised peripheral blood, sampled 28 days after the second dose of the MenACWY control vaccine. The CDR3 here is CASSQETGKGNTGELFF. The CDR3 bases are TGTGCCAGCTCCCAGGAGACAGGGAAGGGGAACACCGGGGAGCTGTTTTTT. Based on the CDR3 plus reference TRBV18 and TRBJ2-2, the full variable domain is NAGVMQNPRHLVRRRGQEARLRCSPMKGHSHVYWYRQLPEEGLKFMVYLQKENIIDESGMPKERFSAEFPKEGPSILRIQQVVRGDSAAYFCASSQETGKGNTGELFFGEGSRLTVL.